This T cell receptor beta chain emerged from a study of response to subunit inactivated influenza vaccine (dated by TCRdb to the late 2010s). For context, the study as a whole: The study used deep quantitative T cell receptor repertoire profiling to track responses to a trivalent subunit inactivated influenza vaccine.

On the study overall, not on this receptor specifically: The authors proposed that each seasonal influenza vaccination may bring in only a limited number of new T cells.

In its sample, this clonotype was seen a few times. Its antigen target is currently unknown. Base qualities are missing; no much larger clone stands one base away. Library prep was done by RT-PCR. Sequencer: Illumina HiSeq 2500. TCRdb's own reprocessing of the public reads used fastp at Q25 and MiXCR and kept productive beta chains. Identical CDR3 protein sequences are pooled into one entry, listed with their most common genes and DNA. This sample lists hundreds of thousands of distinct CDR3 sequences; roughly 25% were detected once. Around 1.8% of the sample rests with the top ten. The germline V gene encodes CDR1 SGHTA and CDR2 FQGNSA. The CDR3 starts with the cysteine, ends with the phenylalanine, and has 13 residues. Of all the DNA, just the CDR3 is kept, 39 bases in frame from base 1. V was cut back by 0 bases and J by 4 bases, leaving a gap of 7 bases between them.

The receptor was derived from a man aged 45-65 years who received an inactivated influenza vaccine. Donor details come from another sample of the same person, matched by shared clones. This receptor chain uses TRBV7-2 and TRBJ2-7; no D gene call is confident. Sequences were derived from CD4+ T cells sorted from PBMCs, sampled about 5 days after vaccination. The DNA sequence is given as TGTGCCAGCAGCTTAGCGACTGAATACGAGCAGTACTTC. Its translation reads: CASSLATEYEQYF.